Below, 20 T cell receptor beta chains from the same sample are listed, as sequenced in a study of blood T cell repertoires in COVID-19. Here immunoSEQ multiplex PCR was the method, and the copy in TCRdb shows in-frame clones only, minus some. The sample lists approximately 90,000 clones; 75% to 90% were seen once. Specimen: peripheral blood. Source of these receptors: a man in his sixties with acute or convalescent COVID-19.

V gene TRBV13 combines with J gene TRBJ1-1, with a weak D call TRBD1 (6 bases). The V end was cut by 5 bases, the J end by 7 bases, with 17 bases between. Germline V CDR1 and CDR2: PRHDT, FYEKMQ (reference sequence). The CDR3 is 14 amino acids. Here the CDR3 reads CASSQTGFPGEAFF. The CDR3 DNA is TGTGCCAGCAGCCAAACAGGGTTCCCGGGTGAAGCTTTCTTT.

The chain employs TRBV9 and TRBJ2-3; D remains ambiguous. The CDR3 loop spans 14 amino acids. Trimming pared 2 bases from V and 5 bases from J, leaving 12 bases between. CDR1 is SGDLS and CDR2 is YYNGEE in the germline V gene. CDR3 sequence reads: CASSVQVWVDTQYF. The CDR3 bases are TGTGCCAGCAGCGTTCAGGTTTGGGTAGATACGCAGTATTTT.

Only a few counts were recorded for this clone. The chain has TRBV7-6 and TRBJ1-1; a weak D match, TRBD1 (5 bases). CDR3 length equals 15 residues. V was cut by 2 bases and J by 1 base, with 11 bases left in between. The germline gives CDR1 SGHVS, CDR2 FNYEAQ. The CDR3 here is CASSLTSGGNTEAFF. The CDR3 bases are TGTGCCAGCAGCTTAACGTCGGGGGGGAACACTGAAGCTTTCTTT.

The chain employs TRBV30 and TRBJ2-1, with TRBD2 matching 8 bases. The junction had 8 bases not matched to a gene; V was cut back by 3 bases and J by 4 bases. CDR1 is GTSNPN and CDR2 is SVGIG in the germline V gene (reference sequence). The CDR3 consists of 15 residues. CDR3 nucleotide sequence: TGTGCCTGGAGCGTCACTGCGGGGGGTTACAATGAGCAGTTCTTC. Its translation: CAWSVTAGGYNEQFF.

The chain employs TRBV7-2 and TRBJ1-1; D not certain. Per the germline V gene, CDR1 is SGHTA and CDR2 is FQGNSA. The CDR3 has 13 amino acids. The V end was cut by 0 bases, the J end by 2 bases, with 4 bases between. CDR3 protein: CASSLAKNTEAFF. The CDR3 bases are TGTGCCAGCAGCTTAGCCAAAAACACTGAAGCTTTCTTT. Looking up the rest from reference TRBV7-2 and TRBJ1-1 gives the full variable domain: GAGVSQSPSNKVTEKGKDVELRCDPISGHTALYWYRQSLGQGLEFLIYFQGNSAPDKSGLPSDRFSAERTGGSVSTLTIQRTQQEDSAVYLCASSLAKNTEAFFGQGTRLTVV.

The chain's CDR3 is CASRYLQGGEQYF. Written as DNA, the CDR3 is TGTGCCAGCAGGTATCTTCAGGGCGGAGAGCAGTACTTC. The rearrangement links TRBV7-8 to TRBJ2-7; tentatively, D is TRBD1 (5 bases). Trimming cost V 6 bases and J 7 bases, with 16 bases left between them. This CDR3 region has 13 residues. Germline V gives CDR1 SGHVS, CDR2 FQNEAQ.

The J gene is TRBJ2-5, the V gene TRBV2; possible D gene TRBD1, 6 bases. V was trimmed by 4 bases and J by 5 bases, leaving 11 bases between them. Germline V gene lookup returns CDR1 SNHLY and CDR2 FYNNEI. The CDR3 spans 13 residues. The CDR3 here is CASSVGAPETQYF. In DNA, the CDR3 is TGTGCCAGCAGTGTGGGGGCCCCGGAGACCCAGTACTTC.

This clone has only one observation. The J gene is TRBJ1-5, the V gene TRBV19; D possibly corresponds to TRBD1 (5 bases). The CDR3 contains 15 residues. Trimming cost V 3 bases and J 5 bases, with 14 bases left between them. Germline CDR1 LNHDA, CDR2 SQIVND (reference sequence). The CDR3 coding sequence is TGTGCCAGTAGTATGGGGGGGAGTCAGTATCAGCCCCAGCATTTT. This gives the protein CASSMGGSQYQPQHF.

The gene calls are TRBV11-1 and TRBJ2-1; TRBD2 might be the D (6 bases). From germline, CDR1 is SGHAT and CDR2 FQDESV (reference sequence). The CDR3 extends over 13 amino acids. V dropped 6 bases and J dropped 6 bases, with 12 bases sitting between them. The CDR3 protein is CASRVTSLNEQFF. In DNA, the CDR3 is TGTGCCAGCAGGGTGACTAGTCTCAATGAGCAGTTCTTC.

The count of this clone is one. Within the sample, other DNA sequences also encode this same CDR3. This sequence joins TRBV11-2 and TRBJ1-2; 8 bases map to TRBD1. This CDR3 has 13 residues. Trimming removed 5 bases from V and 2 bases from J; junction bases left unmatched: 1. CDR1 SGHAT and CDR2 FQNNGV come from the germline V gene. CDR3 bases: TGTGCCAGCAGCCGGGACAGGAACTATGGCTACACCTTC. Its protein product is CASSRDRNYGYTF.

The gene calls are TRBV7-2 and TRBJ1-2; 11 bases are a match to TRBD1. Germline assignment: CDR1 SGHTA and CDR2 FQGNSA. This CDR3 comprises 16 residues. Losses at the gene ends were 5 bases for V and 8 bases for J; bases not matched to a gene: 13. The DNA for the CDR3 is TGTGCCAGCAGCCCGTCCTTTGGACAGGGGGCAGGAGGCTACACCTTC. This gives the protein CASSPSFGQGAGGYTF.

Only one count was recorded for this clone. This sequence joins TRBV2 and TRBJ2-7; 8 bases are shared with TRBD2. Germline lookup yields CDR1 SNHLY and CDR2 FYNNEI. The CDR3 is 15 residues long. J gave up 6 bases and V 8 bases, and 15 bases lay outside the gene matches. For the CDR3, the DNA is TGTGCCAGCCGAGAATTTATGGTTGCGGGGGGCGAGCAGTACTTC. Its protein is CASREFMVAGGEQYF.

The chain has TRBV5-1 and TRBJ1-6; D perhaps matches TRBD1 (6 bases). CDR1 is SGHRS, CDR2 YFSETQ, per germline. V shed 8 bases and J shed 10 bases, with 22 bases lying between them. The CDR3 is made up of 15 amino acids. The CDR3 spells CASKQGTVIGSPLHF. The CDR3 bases are TGCGCCAGTAAACAGGGTACGGTGATCGGCTCACCCCTCCACTTT.

The chain is built from TRBV27 and TRBJ1-5; TRBD1 matches 9 bases. Losses at the gene ends were 6 bases for V and 3 bases for J; bases not matched to a gene: 9. Germline CDR1 and CDR2: MNHEY and SMNVEV (reference sequence). This CDR3 has 16 amino acids. CDR3 in amino acids: CASSPTGGRNNQPQHF. The CDR3 DNA reads TGTGCCAGCAGCCCAACAGGGGGCAGGAACAATCAGCCCCAGCATTTT.

The chain has TRBV7-2 and TRBJ2-5, with TRBD1 identical over 8 bases. This CDR3 is 15 amino acids long. V was clipped by 3 bases and J by 1 base; unmatched bases: 4. CDR1 and CDR2 (germline): SGHTA, FQGNSA. DNA for the CDR3: TGTGCCAGCAGCTTGACAGGGGCTGCCCAAGAGACCCAGTACTTC. It translates to CASSLTGAAQETQYF. Combining the CDR3 with reference TRBV7-2 and TRBJ2-5 gives the whole variable domain GAGVSQSPSNKVTEKGKDVELRCDPISGHTALYWYRQSLGQGLEFLIYFQGNSAPDKSGLPSDRFSAERTGGSVSTLTIQRTQQEDSAVYLCASSLTGAAQETQYFGPGTRLLVL.

The V gene is TRBV19, the J gene TRBJ1-2; TRBD1 matches at 12 bases. V shed 9 bases and J 6 bases; nucleotides not matched to a gene: 5. The CDR3 consists of 13 residues. The germline CDR1 and CDR2 sequences are LNHDA and SQIVND (reference sequence). CDR3 sequence reads: CASRDRGRNGYTF. For the CDR3, the DNA is TGTGCCAGCCGGGACAGGGGGCGAAATGGCTACACCTTC.

This CDR3 reads CAWGLNRGRRLETQYF. CDR3 DNA: TGTGCCTGGGGGCTCAACAGGGGGCGAAGGTTAGAGACCCAGTACTTC. The genes are TRBV30 and TRBJ2-5; 9 nucleotides align to TRBD1. The CDR3 contains 16 residues. The V gene's germline CDR1 is GTSNPN and CDR2 SVGIG (reference sequence). The trim removed 5 bases at V and 4 bases at J, leaving 14 bases unmatched.

The rearrangement joins TRBV3-1 (or the pseudogene TRBV3-2) to TRBJ2-7, with D perhaps TRBD1 (5 bases). Per the germline V gene, CDR1 is LGHDT and CDR2 is YNNKEL (reference sequence). Trimming removed 4 bases from V and 0 bases from J, with 10 bases in between. The CDR3 has 14 residues. This CDR3 is CASSLTGSSYEQYF. In DNA form, the CDR3 reads TGTGCCAGCAGCCTTACAGGTAGCTCCTACGAGCAGTACTTC.

In nucleotides, the CDR3 is TGTGCCAGCAGTTTTTGGCCTAGCGGGGGCAATGAGCAGTTCTTC. Amino acids: CASSFWPSGGNEQFF. The chain joins TRBV28 to TRBJ2-1, with 10 bases that match TRBD2. Germline V gene data show CDR1 as MDHEN and CDR2 as SYDVKM. The CDR3 has 15 residues. Trimming took 3 bases from V and 6 from J; bases not matched to a gene: 5.

The V call is TRBV9, the J call TRBJ1-3, with D possibly being TRBD1 (6 bases). CDR1 is SGDLS and CDR2 is YYNGEE in the germline V gene. This CDR3 region has 15 residues. V was clipped by 0 bases and J by 0 bases, with 7 bases between them. CDR3 nucleotide sequence: TGTGCCAGCAGCGTAGGGACAGACTCTGGAAACACCATATATTTT. Translation: CASSVGTDSGNTIYF.